The rows below give T cell receptor beta chains drawn from one sample of a study of identical twins. MiXCR, run by TCRdb on the 5' RACE reads, gives a single entry per CDR3 protein. The profile covers about 500,000 distinct CDR3 sequences, with more than 13% appearing a single time and 0.98% taken by the ten largest. These same data were also listed under a study on yellow fever vaccine responses in identical twins.

The sequenced sample was CD4+ T cells sorted from blood. These receptor sequences come from a woman between 18 and 29 years old in good health. The CDR3 runs from the conserved cysteine through the conserved F or W.

CDR3	J	V
CASSLAILAPEQFF	TRBJ2-1	TRBV5-1
CASSRTSGSMYNEQFF	TRBJ2-1	TRBV12-3/TRBV12-4
CASSLVGTGRETQYF	TRBJ2-5	TRBV7-8
CASSQAGLGADTQYF	TRBJ2-3	TRBV4-3
CASSKGHRARSEQYF	TRBJ2-7	TRBV21-1
CSAGMAGPNEQFF	TRBJ2-1	TRBV29-1
CASRGVGIQETQYF	TRBJ2-5	TRBV10-2
CVSSLTVRSSGANVLTF	TRBJ2-6	TRBV12-3/TRBV12-4
CATSDPGTGGGGSYEQYF	TRBJ2-7	TRBV24-1
CASSQETGKQPQHF	TRBJ1-5	TRBV4-2
CASSDGRVEQYF	TRBJ2-7	TRBV27
CATSRDRQAGELFF	TRBJ2-2	TRBV15
CASSLSRAGEQFF	TRBJ2-1	TRBV7-2
CSARDMGKRGALYEQYF	TRBJ2-7	TRBV20-1
CSASLAGGGDTQYF	TRBJ2-3	TRBV20-1
CATSILAKETQYF	TRBJ2-5	TRBV12-3/TRBV12-4
CATSDRASAGSRETQYF	TRBJ2-5	TRBV24-1
CASSLDGTYEQYF	TRBJ2-7	TRBV11-2
CASSNRKNIEAFF	TRBJ1-1	TRBV9
CSARARGPTDTQYF	TRBJ2-3	TRBV20-1
CASSLKGRYGYTF	TRBJ1-2	TRBV12-3/TRBV12-4
CSAWGLAGKGSSYEQYF	TRBJ2-7	TRBV20-1
CAIRMGQSGPQHF	TRBJ1-5	TRBV10-3
CASSIVSGSGETQYF	TRBJ2-5	TRBV19
CASSYRTGGEKYF	TRBJ2-7	TRBV6-5
CASSQTFGTTPSGTDTQYF	TRBJ2-3	TRBV11-2
CSARFKAGSPLHF	TRBJ1-6	TRBV20-1
CASSPKTETETYEQYF	TRBJ2-7	TRBV23-1
CASSSVGLLTYEQYF	TRBJ2-7	TRBV28
CASSEKRGGNTDTQYF	TRBJ2-3	TRBV2
CASSLVEVLRNEQFF	TRBJ2-1	TRBV7-9
CASSLGTGGPETEAFF	TRBJ1-1	TRBV9
CASRSSGVGVDTQYF	TRBJ2-3	TRBV4-3
CSAFHGAQETQYF	TRBJ2-5	TRBV20-1
CASSMIAGESYEQYF	TRBJ2-7	TRBV19
CASSDRVSFHEQYF	TRBJ2-7	TRBV6-2/TRBV6-3
CASSSLLREQFF	TRBJ2-1	TRBV11-2
CASSLGTSNEQFF	TRBJ2-1	TRBV5-1
CATQGRTGGSYEQYF	TRBJ2-7	TRBV6-1
CASSLRGGADTQYF	TRBJ2-3	TRBV5-6
CASSLRQGPYNEQFF	TRBJ2-1	TRBV2
CASSQEQGHGYTF	TRBJ1-2	TRBV4-3